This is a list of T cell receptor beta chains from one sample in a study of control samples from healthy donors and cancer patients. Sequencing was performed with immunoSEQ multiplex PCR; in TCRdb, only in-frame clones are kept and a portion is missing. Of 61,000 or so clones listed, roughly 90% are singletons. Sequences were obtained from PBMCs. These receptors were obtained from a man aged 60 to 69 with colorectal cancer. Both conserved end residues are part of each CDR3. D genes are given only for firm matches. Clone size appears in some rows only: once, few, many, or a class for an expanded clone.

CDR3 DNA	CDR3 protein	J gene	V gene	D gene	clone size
TGTGCCAGTAGTATGGGGGGGGCCGACCAGCCCCAGCATTTT	CASSMGGADQPQHF	TRBJ1-5	TRBV19	NA	NA
TGTGCCAGTAGTATCATTGGGGGAGAGACCCAGTACTTC	CASSIIGGETQYF	TRBJ2-5	TRBV19	NA	NA
TGTGCCAGCAGCTTGAGGGGACAGGGAAAGGAGACCCAGTACTTC	CASSLRGQGKETQYF	TRBJ2-5	TRBV5-4	TRBD1	few
TGTGCCAGCAGCCCCGGGGTTTCCTACGAGCAGTACTTC	CASSPGVSYEQYF	TRBJ2-7	TRBV3-1/TRBV3-2	NA	NA
TGTGCCAGCAGTGAAGCGCTGTGGCAGGGGGCAACCAAAAACATTCAGTACTTC	CASSEALWQGATKNIQYF	TRBJ2-4	TRBV6-1	TRBD1	NA
TGTGCCTGGAACACTGACCCTCAGAGCCGGCAAGAGACCCAGTACTTC	CAWNTDPQSRQETQYF	TRBJ2-5	TRBV30	NA	NA
TGTGCCAGCAGCCTCGGGCCTTTTTATAGCAATCAGCCCCAGCATTTT	CASSLGPFYSNQPQHF	TRBJ1-5	TRBV5-5	NA	NA
TGCGCCAGCGGGACTAGCGGGGGCCGGGTTTACAATGAGCAGTTCTTC	CASGTSGGRVYNEQFF	TRBJ2-1	TRBV4-1	TRBD2	NA
TGTGCCAGCAGCTCGGGGGCAGTAACTGAAGCTTTCTTT	CASSSGAVTEAFF	TRBJ1-1	TRBV7-9	NA	NA
TGTGCCAGCAGTTTCAACTTTAGAGATACGCAGTATTTT	CASSFNFRDTQYF	TRBJ2-3	TRBV6-5	NA	NA
TGCGCCAGCAGCTTGGGGTCCTTCCCCTACGAGCAGTACTTC	CASSLGSFPYEQYF	TRBJ2-7	TRBV5-1	NA	NA
TGTGCCAGCAGCTTAGCGGGGAGCTCCTACGAGCAGTACTTC	CASSLAGSSYEQYF	TRBJ2-7	TRBV5-4	TRBD2	NA
TGTGCCAGCACCATTACGGGGGCGGCCCCCTATAATTCACCCCTCCACTTT	CASTITGAAPYNSPLHF	TRBJ1-6	TRBV27	NA	NA
TGTGCCAGCAGCTTAGCGCGAACGTGGAATGAGCAGTTCTTC	CASSLARTWNEQFF	TRBJ2-1	TRBV7-8	NA	NA
TGTGCCAGCAGTAGACAGGGCCGGTACGAGCAGTACTTC	CASSRQGRYEQYF	TRBJ2-7	TRBV28	TRBD1	NA
TGTGCCAGCAGCGTTGCCCGGGAGGAGCTTTTGGGTGGCTACACCTTC	CASSVAREELLGGYTF	TRBJ1-2	TRBV9	NA	NA
TGCGCCAGCAGCTTGCAGGCGGGGCAGGGCTGGGGCTACACCTTC	CASSLQAGQGWGYTF	TRBJ1-2	TRBV5-1	NA	NA
TGTGCCAGCAGCTTAGAGACGTGGGGGGAGGGAGGTGCTTCACCCCTCCACTTT	CASSLETWGEGGASPLHF	TRBJ1-6	TRBV11-3	NA	NA
TGTGCCAGCAGCTTAAGCGGAAACACCGGGGAGCTGTTTTTT	CASSLSGNTGELFF	TRBJ2-2	TRBV7-2	NA	NA
TGTGCCAGCAGTTACTTGGGAATAACTGAAGCTTTCTTT	CASSYLGITEAFF	TRBJ1-1	TRBV6-2/TRBV6-3	NA	NA
TGTGCCAGCAGCGTAGATGGACAGGGTTGGGGGTCTAATGAAAAACTGTTTTTT	CASSVDGQGWGSNEKLFF	TRBJ1-4	TRBV9	TRBD1	once
TGTGCCAGCTCACCGCTCTCCTACAATGAGCAGTTCTTC	CASSPLSYNEQFF	TRBJ2-1	TRBV18	NA	NA
TGTGCCTGGAGTGTGTCTGGAAACACCATATATTTT	CAWSVSGNTIYF	TRBJ1-3	TRBV30	NA	once
TGCGCCAGCAGCTACCTACCGGGACTAGACTACGAGCAGTACTTC	CASSYLPGLDYEQYF	TRBJ2-7	TRBV5-1	TRBD2	NA
TGTGCCTGGACGAGGGGGACCGGTCCCAATCAGCCCCAGCATTTT	CAWTRGTGPNQPQHF	TRBJ1-5	TRBV30	NA	NA
TGTGCCAGCAGTCCAAAAAGGACAGGAGTTAATGGCTACACCTTC	CASSPKRTGVNGYTF	TRBJ1-2	TRBV27	TRBD1	NA
TGCGCCAGCAGCTTGGGTGACAGGGTTGGCACCGGGGAGCTGTTTTTT	CASSLGDRVGTGELFF	TRBJ2-2	TRBV5-1	TRBD1	NA
TGTGCCAGCAGCACCTTAGGGGGACTTACGTTGACTTTC	CASSTLGGLTLTF	TRBJ2-6	TRBV9	NA	NA
TGTGCCAGCAATCGGGATGTCTGGGGGGCCAACGTCCTGACTTTC	CASNRDVWGANVLTF	TRBJ2-6	TRBV6-5	NA	NA
TGCGCCAGCAGCTTGCCAGACATGTATGGCTACACCTTC	CASSLPDMYGYTF	TRBJ1-2	TRBV5-1	NA	NA
TGTGCCAGCAGCTTAATCCCCTCGGGGGGGGAAAACATTCAGTACTTC	CASSLIPSGGENIQYF	TRBJ2-4	TRBV7-9	TRBD2	NA